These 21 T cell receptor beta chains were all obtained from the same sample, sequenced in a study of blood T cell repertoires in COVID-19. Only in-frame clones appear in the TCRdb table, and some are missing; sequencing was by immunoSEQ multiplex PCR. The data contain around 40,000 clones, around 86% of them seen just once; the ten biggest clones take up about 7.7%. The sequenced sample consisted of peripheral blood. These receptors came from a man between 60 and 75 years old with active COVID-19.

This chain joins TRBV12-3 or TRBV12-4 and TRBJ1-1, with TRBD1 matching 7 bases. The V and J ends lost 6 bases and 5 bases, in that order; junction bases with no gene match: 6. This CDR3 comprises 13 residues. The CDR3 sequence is CASSYRGSTEAFF. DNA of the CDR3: TGTGCCAGCAGCTACAGGGGCTCGACTGAAGCTTTCTTT.

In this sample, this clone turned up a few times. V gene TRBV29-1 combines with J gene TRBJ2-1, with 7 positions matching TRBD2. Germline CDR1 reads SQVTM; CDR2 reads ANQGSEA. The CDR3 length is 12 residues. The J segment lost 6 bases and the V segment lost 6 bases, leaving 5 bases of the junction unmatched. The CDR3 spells CSVFRLANEQFF. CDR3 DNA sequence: TGCAGCGTCTTTAGACTAGCCAATGAGCAGTTCTTC.

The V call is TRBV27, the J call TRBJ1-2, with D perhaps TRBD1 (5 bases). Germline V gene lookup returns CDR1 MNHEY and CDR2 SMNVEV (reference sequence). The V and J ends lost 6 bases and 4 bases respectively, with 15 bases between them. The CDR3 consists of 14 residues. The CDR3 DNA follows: TGTGCCAGCAGACCGGCTCAGGGCAGCTATGGCTACACCTTC. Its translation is CASRPAQGSYGYTF.

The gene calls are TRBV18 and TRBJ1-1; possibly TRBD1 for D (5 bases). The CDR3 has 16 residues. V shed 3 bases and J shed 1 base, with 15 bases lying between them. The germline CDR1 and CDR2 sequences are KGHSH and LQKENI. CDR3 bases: TGTGCCAGCTCACCTCTACCGGGGGGGAAGAACACTGAAGCTTTCTTT. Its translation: CASSPLPGGKNTEAFF.

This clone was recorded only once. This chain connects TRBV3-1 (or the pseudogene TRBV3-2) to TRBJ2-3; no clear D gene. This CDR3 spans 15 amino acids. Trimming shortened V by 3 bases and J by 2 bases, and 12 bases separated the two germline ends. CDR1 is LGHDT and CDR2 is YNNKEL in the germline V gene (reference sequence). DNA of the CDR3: TGTGCCAGCAGCCAGGAGATCCCTACCACAGATACGCAGTATTTT. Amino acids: CASSQEIPTTDTQYF.

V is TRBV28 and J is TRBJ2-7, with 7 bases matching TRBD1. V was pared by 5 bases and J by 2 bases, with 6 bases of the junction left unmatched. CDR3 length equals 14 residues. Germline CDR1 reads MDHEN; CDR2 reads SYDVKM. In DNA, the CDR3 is TGTGCCAGCAGTACATCTGACAGGGCCTACGAGCAGTACTTC. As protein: CASSTSDRAYEQYF.

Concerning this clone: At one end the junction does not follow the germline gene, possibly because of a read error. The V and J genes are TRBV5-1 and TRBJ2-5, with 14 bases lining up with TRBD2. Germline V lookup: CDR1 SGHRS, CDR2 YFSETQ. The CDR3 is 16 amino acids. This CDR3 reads CASSLGTSGGQETQYF. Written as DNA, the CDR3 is TGCGCCAGCAGTTTGGGGACTAGCGGGGGTCAAGAGACCCAGTACTTC.

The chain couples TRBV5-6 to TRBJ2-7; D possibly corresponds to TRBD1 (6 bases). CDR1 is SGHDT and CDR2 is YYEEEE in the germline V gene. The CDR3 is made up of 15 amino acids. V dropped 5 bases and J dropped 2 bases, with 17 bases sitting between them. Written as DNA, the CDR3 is TGTGCCAGCAGTGTGGGGACATGGGGCCCCTACGAGCAGTACTTC. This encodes CASSVGTWGPYEQYF.

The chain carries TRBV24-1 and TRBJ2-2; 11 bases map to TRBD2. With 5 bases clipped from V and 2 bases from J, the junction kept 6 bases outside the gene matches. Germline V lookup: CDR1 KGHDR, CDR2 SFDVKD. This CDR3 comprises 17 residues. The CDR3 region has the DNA TGTGCCACCAGTGGTATTACTAGCGGGGGTAACACCGGGGAGCTGTTTTTT. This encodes CATSGITSGGNTGELFF.

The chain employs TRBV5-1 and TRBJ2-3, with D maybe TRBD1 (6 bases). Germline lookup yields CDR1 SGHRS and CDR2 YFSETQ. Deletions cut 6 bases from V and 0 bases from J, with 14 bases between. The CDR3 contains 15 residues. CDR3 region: CASTATGASTDTQYF. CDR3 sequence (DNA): TGCGCCAGCACCGCGACAGGTGCTAGCACAGATACGCAGTATTTT.

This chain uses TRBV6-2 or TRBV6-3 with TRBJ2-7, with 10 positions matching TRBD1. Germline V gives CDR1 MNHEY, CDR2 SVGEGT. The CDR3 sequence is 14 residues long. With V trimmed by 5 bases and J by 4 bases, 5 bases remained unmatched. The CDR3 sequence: CASSPGTGVYEQYF. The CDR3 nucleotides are TGTGCCAGCAGTCCCGGGACAGGGGTGTACGAGCAGTACTTC.

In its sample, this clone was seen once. The CDR3, as DNA: TGTGCCAGCAGCACCCAACCGGGAGGGGCAAGAGATACGCAGTATTTT. It encodes CASSTQPGGARDTQYF. The V and J genes are TRBV7-2 and TRBJ2-3; TRBD2 aligns across 8 bases. Unmatched junction bases numbered 12, after V lost 5 bases and J lost 5 bases. CDR3 length: 16 residues. Germline V CDR1 and CDR2: SGHTA, FQGNSA.

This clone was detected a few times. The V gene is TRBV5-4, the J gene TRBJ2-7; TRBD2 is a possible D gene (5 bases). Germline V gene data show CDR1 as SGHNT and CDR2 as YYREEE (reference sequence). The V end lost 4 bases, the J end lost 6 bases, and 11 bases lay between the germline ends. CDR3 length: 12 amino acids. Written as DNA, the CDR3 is TGTGCCAGCAGCCCGGGGATGCGCGAGCAGTACTTC. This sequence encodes CASSPGMREQYF.

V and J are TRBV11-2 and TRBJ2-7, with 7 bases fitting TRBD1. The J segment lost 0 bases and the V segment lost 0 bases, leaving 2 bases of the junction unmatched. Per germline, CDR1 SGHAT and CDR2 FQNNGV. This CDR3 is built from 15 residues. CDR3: CASSLEGGLSYEQYF. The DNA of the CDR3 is TGTGCCAGCAGCTTAGAAGGGGGCCTCTCCTACGAGCAGTACTTC. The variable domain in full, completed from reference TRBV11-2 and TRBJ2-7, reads EAGVAQSPRYKIIEKRQSVAFWCNPISGHATLYWYQQILGQGPKLLIQFQNNGVVDDSQLPKDRFSAERLKGVDSTLKIQPAKLEDSAVYLCASSLEGGLSYEQYFGPGTRLTVT.

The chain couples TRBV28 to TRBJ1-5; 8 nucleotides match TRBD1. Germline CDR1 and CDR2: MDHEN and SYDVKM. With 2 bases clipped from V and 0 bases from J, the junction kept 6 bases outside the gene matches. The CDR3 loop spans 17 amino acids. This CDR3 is CASSLTGGGFSNQPQHF. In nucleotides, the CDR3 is TGTGCCAGCAGTTTAACAGGGGGTGGTTTTAGCAATCAGCCCCAGCATTTT.

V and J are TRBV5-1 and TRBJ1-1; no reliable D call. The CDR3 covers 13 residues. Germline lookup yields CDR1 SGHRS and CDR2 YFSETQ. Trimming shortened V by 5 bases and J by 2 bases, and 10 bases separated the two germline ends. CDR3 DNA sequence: TGCGCCAGCAGAGCCCTGATAAACACTGAAGCTTTCTTT. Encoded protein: CASRALINTEAFF.

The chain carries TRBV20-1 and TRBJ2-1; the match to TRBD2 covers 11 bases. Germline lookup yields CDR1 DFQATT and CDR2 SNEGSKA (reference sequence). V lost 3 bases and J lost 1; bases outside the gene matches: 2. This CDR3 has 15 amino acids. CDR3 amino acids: CSASSGGVSYNEQFF. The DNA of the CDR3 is TGCAGTGCTAGTAGCGGGGGGGTTTCCTACAATGAGCAGTTCTTC.

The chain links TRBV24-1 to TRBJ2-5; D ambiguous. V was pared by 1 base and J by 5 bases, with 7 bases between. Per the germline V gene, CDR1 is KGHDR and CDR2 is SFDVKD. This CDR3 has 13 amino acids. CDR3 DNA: TGTGCCACCAGTGATTTCTTGTCGGAGACCCAGTACTTC. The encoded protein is CATSDFLSETQYF.

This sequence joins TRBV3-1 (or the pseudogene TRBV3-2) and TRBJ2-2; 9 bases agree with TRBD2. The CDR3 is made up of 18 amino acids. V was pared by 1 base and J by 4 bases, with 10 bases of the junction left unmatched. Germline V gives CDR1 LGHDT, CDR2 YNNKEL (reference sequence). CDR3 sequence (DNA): TGTGCCAGCAGCCAAGGGGCTAGCGGGAAAAGGGGCACCGGGGAGCTGTTTTTT. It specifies CASSQGASGKRGTGELFF.

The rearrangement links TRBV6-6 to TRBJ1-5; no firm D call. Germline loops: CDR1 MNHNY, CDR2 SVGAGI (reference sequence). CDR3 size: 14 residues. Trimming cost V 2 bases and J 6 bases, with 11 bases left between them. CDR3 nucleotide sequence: TGTGCCAGCAGTTACCCGGAGACTGGTCAGCCCCAGCATTTT. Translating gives CASSYPETGQPQHF.

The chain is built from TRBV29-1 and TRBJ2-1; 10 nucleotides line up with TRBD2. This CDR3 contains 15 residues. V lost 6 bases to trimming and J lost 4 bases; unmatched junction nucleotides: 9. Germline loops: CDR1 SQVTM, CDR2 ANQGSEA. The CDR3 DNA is TGCAGCGTCTGTCGAGGACTAGCGGAGTACAATGAGCAGTTCTTC. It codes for CSVCRGLAEYNEQFF.